One and the same sample provided the 9 T cell receptor beta chains below, sequenced in a study of identical twins. TCRdb analysed the 5' RACE reads with MiXCR anew, one entry per CDR3 protein. The sample has roughly 630,000 distinct CDR3 sequences; about 7.1% are singletons. These data also featured in a second study, about yellow fever vaccine responses in identical twins.

The source material was PBMCs. Receptors were obtained from a young woman in good health.

This clonotype was seen ten or more times. The chain joins TRBV29-1 to TRBJ2-5; TRBD1 might be the D (5 bases). The CDR3 spans 12 residues. The V end lost 6 bases, the J end lost 5 bases, and 13 bases lay between the germline ends. CDR1 and CDR2 (germline): SQVTM, ANQGSEA. The CDR3 bases are TGCAGCGTACAGGCCCTGGGGGAGACCCAGTACTTC. Amino acids: CSVQALGETQYF. Full variable domain (missing parts from reference TRBV29-1 and TRBJ2-5): SAVISQKPSRDICQRGTSLTIQCQVDSQVTMMFWYRQQPGQSLTLIATANQGSEATYESGFVIDKFPISRPNLTFSTLTVSNMSPEDSSIYLCSVQALGETQYFGPGTRLLVL.

This clonotype was recorded at least ten times. The gene calls are TRBV28 and TRBJ1-6; D gene unclear. Germline lookup yields CDR1 MDHEN and CDR2 SYDVKM. Trimming left V 1 base short and J 9 bases short, with 10 bases between. The length of the CDR3 is 14 residues. The CDR3 DNA follows: TGTGCCAGCAGTTTATCCCTAATGAGTTCACCCCTCCACTTT. The encoded protein is CASSLSLMSSPLHF.

This clonotype was seen once. This rearrangement joins TRBV29-1 to TRBJ2-7; D may match TRBD1 or TRBD2 (5 bases each). V was pared by 3 bases and J by 5 bases, with 8 bases between. CDR1 and CDR2 (germline): SQVTM, ANQGSEA. This CDR3 contains 11 residues. The CDR3 DNA reads as TGCAGCGTTGAGGGGGTCCACGAGCAGTACTTC. Translated, it gives CSVEGVHEQYF.

This clonotype occurred a few times. The chain uses TRBV20-1 and TRBJ1-2, with a tentative D call TRBD1 (6 bases). The CDR3 runs to 11 residues. Germline V CDR1 and CDR2: DFQATT, SNEGSKA (reference sequence). In nucleotides, the CDR3 is TGCAGCTCCGGACAGAGGGATGGCTACACCTTC. Amino acid sequence: CSSGQRDGYTF.

This clonotype was counted only a few times. The CDR3 protein is CASSGRISGSLGEQFF. The CDR3 DNA reads TGTGCCAGCAGCGGGAGGATAAGCGGGAGCTTGGGTGAGCAGTTCTTC. The chain uses TRBV5-6 and TRBJ2-1; the match to TRBD2 covers 8 bases. The CDR3 runs 16 residues. Germline trimming cut 4 bases from V and 9 bases from J; bases unmatched to any gene: 15. CDR1 and CDR2 (germline): SGHDT, YYEEEE.

This clonotype turned up a few times. The chain carries TRBV5-1 and TRBJ2-7, with TRBD2 matching over 12 bases. The CDR3 totals 16 residues. The trim removed 0 bases at V and 7 bases at J, leaving 8 bases unmatched. Germline lookup yields CDR1 SGHRS and CDR2 YFSETQ. CDR3 loop: CASSLAQTSGSGEQYF. CDR3 coding DNA: TGCGCCAGCAGCTTGGCTCAGACTAGCGGGAGTGGAGAGCAGTACTTC.

On this clonotype: Likely a read error: the CDR3 ends without its conserved phenylalanine or tryptophan. This chain uses TRBV20-1 with TRBJ2-2; 7 nucleotides align to TRBD1. Germline CDR1 reads DFQATT; CDR2 reads SNEGSKA (reference sequence). The V gene end was trimmed by 6 bases and the J gene end by 1 base; junction bases not matched to a gene: 5. The CDR3 covers 14 residues. The CDR3 DNA reads TGCAGTGCACCCCACAGGGGGAACACCGGGGAGCTGTTTTCT. Its protein product is CSAPHRGNTGELFS.

The V and J genes are TRBV25-1 and TRBJ2-6; unclear D gene. The CDR3 contains 15 residues. CDR1 is MGHDK and CDR2 is SYGVNS in the germline V gene. The V end lost 4 bases, the J end lost 3 bases, and 10 bases lay between the germline ends. CDR3 DNA: TGTGCCAGCAGTGGGGGTCTCGGTGGGGCCAACGTCCTGACTTTC. This gives the protein CASSGGLGGANVLTF.

This clonotype appeared a single time. The gene calls are TRBV6-1 and TRBJ2-4; the D is unclear. Near its end, the DNA agrees better with TRBJ2-1, so the J call may be wrong. The CDR3 loop spans 18 amino acids. From germline, CDR1 is MNHNS and CDR2 SASEGT. This CDR3 reads CASSERVGSAIAKNIQFF. The CDR3 DNA is TGTGCCAGCAGTGAACGAGTCGGGTCGGCGATAGCCAAAAACATTCAGTTCTTC.